The 23 T cell receptor beta chains in this list originate from one sample, sequenced in a study of T-cell reconstitution after alpha-beta-depleted transplantation in children. The library targeted TCRbeta and was prepared with unique molecular identifiers. Each CDR3 protein gets one entry after TCRdb re-called the PCR reads with MiXCR. The table lists some 600,000 distinct CDR3 sequences, 10% to 15% of them singletons. Sequenced here: PBMCs, mostly from graft donor cells, sampled 360 days after TCRalphabeta/CD19-depleted stem cell transplant. These receptor sequences come from a male patient younger than 18 who had a stem cell transplant for acute myeloid leukemia, so the T cells may come from the graft donor.

This clonotype was observed a handful of times. The rearrangement uses TRBV6-5 and TRBJ1-1; D is undetermined. The CDR3 has 15 residues. Germline loops: CDR1 MNHEY, CDR2 SVGAGI. The ends were cut back, 0 bases at V and 11 bases at J, with 19 bases in the middle. CDR3 loop: CASSYSGPSKVAAFF. Here the CDR3 DNA reads TGTGCCAGCAGTTACTCAGGCCCCTCGAAAGTCGCGGCTTTCTTT.

This clonotype occurred many times. The chain employs TRBV9 and TRBJ2-3; D is undetermined. The germline gives CDR1 SGDLS, CDR2 YYNGEE. Trimming took 3 bases from V and 2 from J, leaving 13 bases between them. The CDR3 covers 15 residues. The CDR3 DNA reads as TGTGCCAGCAGCGAGGGCACCATATTCACAGATACGCAGTATTTT. It translates to CASSEGTIFTDTQYF.

CDR3 residues: CASSRAAGTGSYEQYF. The CDR3 bases are TGTGCCAGCAGTAGGGCCGCCGGGACAGGGTCCTACGAGCAGTACTTC. This sequence joins TRBV12-3 or TRBV12-4 and TRBJ2-7; TRBD1 matches 9 bases. The CDR3 runs to 16 residues. The V gene end was trimmed by 5 bases and the J gene end by 1 base; junction bases not matched to a gene: 9.

The V call is TRBV24-1, the J call TRBJ2-1, with 9 bases matching TRBD2. This CDR3 is 17 amino acids long. Trimming took 4 bases from V and 6 from J; bases not matched to a gene: 12. Germline CDR1 reads KGHDR; CDR2 reads SFDVKD. The CDR3 DNA sequence: TGTGCCACCAGTGAAACCCAACTAGCGGGTATTCCCAATGAGCAGTTCTTC. This codes for CATSETQLAGIPNEQFF.

The chain joins TRBV20-1 to TRBJ2-7; TRBD2 might be the D (6 bases). V gave up 6 bases and J gave up 5 bases, with 20 bases separating them. CDR1 and CDR2 from the germline V gene are DFQATT and SNEGSKA (reference sequence). The CDR3 consists of 14 residues. The CDR3 DNA is TGCAGTGCCAGTCACGGGGGATCCTTCCACGAGCAGTACTTC. Protein: CSASHGGSFHEQYF.

In this sample, this clonotype turned up many times. The V call is TRBV5-6, the J call TRBJ2-1; D unclear. The CDR3 length is 15 residues. Deletions cut 0 bases from V and 0 bases from J, with 7 bases between. The germline V gene has CDR1 SGHDT and CDR2 YYEEEE. The CDR3 loop is CASSLAPSSYNEQFF. The CDR3 coding sequence is TGTGCCAGCAGCTTGGCCCCAAGCTCCTACAATGAGCAGTTCTTC.

This chain uses TRBV24-1 with TRBJ2-2; D might be TRBD1 or TRBD2, each matching 6 bases. The V and J ends lost 10 bases and 4 bases respectively, with 18 bases between them. This CDR3 has 15 residues. In germline, CDR1 is KGHDR, CDR2 SFDVKD. The CDR3 region has the DNA TGTGCCACTTCAGGGGTAGCGGACCCCACCGGGGAGCTGTTTTTT. It yields the protein CATSGVADPTGELFF.

This clonotype showed up many times. This chain joins TRBV24-1 and TRBJ2-1; 13 bases fit TRBD2. With V trimmed by 3 bases and J by 3 bases, 10 bases remained unmatched. Per the germline V gene, CDR1 is KGHDR and CDR2 is SFDVKD. The CDR3 has 19 residues. Here the CDR3 reads CATSDTSGRALMNYNEQFF. The DNA for the CDR3 is TGTGCCACCAGTGATACTAGCGGGAGGGCCCTAATGAACTACAATGAGCAGTTCTTC.

This clonotype was counted many times. The chain couples TRBV7-9 to TRBJ2-1; D gene unclear. Trimming shortened V by 5 bases and J by 0 bases, and 11 bases separated the two germline ends. Germline CDR1 SEHNR, CDR2 FQNEAQ (reference sequence). CDR3 size: 15 residues. The CDR3 nucleotides are TGTGCCAGCAGCGCCCATATGAGCTCCTACAATGAGCAGTTCTTC. Its translation: CASSAHMSSYNEQFF.

This chain joins TRBV6-5 and TRBJ2-7, with TRBD2 as a possible D gene (6 bases). The CDR3 length is 17 residues. Trimming stripped 1 base from V and 4 bases from J, with 20 bases between. The germline CDR1 and CDR2 sequences are MNHEY and SVGAGI. The CDR3 region is CASSYWGRPPKGYEQYF. CDR3 in DNA: TGTGCCAGCAGTTACTGGGGGAGGCCTCCTAAAGGGTACGAGCAGTACTTC.

This clonotype was observed a handful of times. The V and J genes are TRBV29-1 and TRBJ1-1; D unresolved. Trimming removed 1 base from V and 5 bases from J, with 8 bases in between. There are 12 residues in the CDR3. Germline V gives CDR1 SQVTM, CDR2 ANQGSEA. As DNA, the CDR3 is TGCAGCGTTGAAGGGTGGGTAACTGAAGCTTTCTTT. As protein: CSVEGWVTEAFF.

The sample holds a few counts of this clonotype. V is TRBV29-1 and J is TRBJ2-1; TRBD2 might be the D (6 bases). The CDR3 spans 14 residues. Trimming cost V 3 bases and J 4 bases, with 13 bases left between them. Germline CDR1 and CDR2: SQVTM and ANQGSEA. As DNA, the CDR3 is TGCAGCGTTGATTGGGGACTGATATACAATGAGCAGTTCTTC. Translating it yields CSVDWGLIYNEQFF.

The V and J genes are TRBV4-3 and TRBJ2-2, with D possibly being TRBD1 (5 bases). Germline V CDR1 and CDR2: LGHNA, YSLEER. The CDR3 covers 16 residues. The germline V and J ends were trimmed by 4 bases and 6 bases, with 18 bases remaining between them. The CDR3 DNA reads TGCGCCAGCAGCCCCCTGACAGTGTCCGCCGCCGGGGAGCTGTTTTTT. Encoded protein: CASSPLTVSAAGELFF.

The table lists this clonotype with a few counts. The rearrangement joins TRBV6-2 or TRBV6-3 to TRBJ2-7; possible D gene TRBD1, 6 bases. Germline CDR1 MNHEY, CDR2 SVGEGT. Trimming stripped 8 bases from V and 3 bases from J, with 11 bases between. The CDR3 contains 12 residues. In DNA form, the CDR3 reads TGTGCCAGCCAACAGGGTTTCTACGAGCAGTACTTC. It yields the protein CASQQGFYEQYF.

The J gene is TRBJ1-1, the V gene TRBV9, with D tentatively TRBD1 (6 bases). CDR1 is SGDLS and CDR2 is YYNGEE in the germline V gene. The CDR3 totals 16 residues. V lost 0 bases and J lost 3, with 15 bases in between. This CDR3 reads CASSVAGGRFDTEAFF. DNA of the CDR3: TGTGCCAGCAGCGTAGCCGGGGGGCGGTTTGACACTGAAGCTTTCTTT.

V usage is TRBV24-1 and J usage is TRBJ2-1, with 7 bases fitting TRBD1. This CDR3 has 15 amino acids. In germline, CDR1 is KGHDR, CDR2 SFDVKD. J lost 10 bases, V lost 3 bases, and 11 bases had no gene match. CDR3 bases: TGTGCCACCAGTGATGGACAGGCAATTTCAAACGAGCAGTTCTTC. Amino acid sequence: CATSDGQAISNEQFF.

This clonotype was observed a few times. The rearrangement uses TRBV24-1 and TRBJ1-2; D is unclear. The germline V gene has CDR1 KGHDR and CDR2 SFDVKD. Trimming stripped 4 bases from V and 5 bases from J, with 13 bases between. CDR3 length: 14 residues. The CDR3 sequence: CATSDPPNEYGYTF. Written as DNA, the CDR3 is TGTGCCACCAGTGACCCACCCAATGAGTATGGCTACACCTTC.

The chain links TRBV12-3 or TRBV12-4 to TRBJ2-3; no definite D call. Trimming pared 6 bases from V and 6 bases from J, leaving 22 bases between. CDR3 length: 16 residues. The CDR3 spells CASSPILGLMTDTQYF. DNA of the CDR3: TGTGCCAGCAGCCCAATTCTGGGATTAATGACGGATACGCAGTATTTT.

CDR3 residues: CASSLRVGSGSYEQYF. The CDR3 nucleotides read TGTGCCAGCAGTTTGCGGGTGGGTAGCGGGAGCTACGAGCAGTACTTC. The J gene is TRBJ2-7, the V gene TRBV12-3 or TRBV12-4, with TRBD2 matching over 9 bases. J lost 3 bases, V lost 3 bases, and 9 bases had no gene match. This CDR3 has 16 amino acids.

This clonotype was found many times. The chain uses TRBV20-1 and TRBJ2-2, with D perhaps TRBD1 (6 bases). The CDR3 contains 15 residues. The V gene's germline CDR1 is DFQATT and CDR2 SNEGSKA (reference sequence). V was pared by 0 bases and J by 2 bases, with 10 bases between. CDR3 coding DNA: TGCAGTGCTAGAGATTGGGGGCAAAACACCGGGGAGCTGTTTTTT. Translated, it gives CSARDWGQNTGELFF.

This clonotype was observed many times. The chain is built from TRBV6-5 and TRBJ1-1, with D uncertain. This CDR3 contains 15 residues. The V gene's germline CDR1 is MNHEY and CDR2 SVGAGI. V was shortened by 5 bases and J by 4 bases, with 17 bases between the two germline ends. The CDR3 region is CASSRGLPVGTEAFF. The DNA of the CDR3 is TGTGCCAGCAGTCGCGGACTCCCGGTGGGCACTGAAGCTTTCTTT.

This rearrangement joins TRBV9 to TRBJ1-5; D unresolved. The germline V gene has CDR1 SGDLS and CDR2 YYNGEE. V was clipped by 0 bases and J by 7 bases, with 8 bases between them. CDR3 length: 13 amino acids. The CDR3 coding sequence is TGTGCCAGCAGCGTAGATACGGGGCAGCCCCAGCATTTT. This gives the protein CASSVDTGQPQHF.

This clonotype has at least ten counts. CDR3 sequence: CSASIAGGRGETQYF. DNA for the CDR3: TGCAGCGCCTCCATAGCGGGAGGGCGAGGAGAGACCCAGTACTTC. This chain uses TRBV29-1 with TRBJ2-5, with 11 bases matching TRBD2. The germline CDR1 and CDR2 sequences are SQVTM and ANQGSEA. The J segment lost 4 bases and the V segment lost 7 bases, leaving 11 bases of the junction unmatched. The CDR3 totals 15 residues.